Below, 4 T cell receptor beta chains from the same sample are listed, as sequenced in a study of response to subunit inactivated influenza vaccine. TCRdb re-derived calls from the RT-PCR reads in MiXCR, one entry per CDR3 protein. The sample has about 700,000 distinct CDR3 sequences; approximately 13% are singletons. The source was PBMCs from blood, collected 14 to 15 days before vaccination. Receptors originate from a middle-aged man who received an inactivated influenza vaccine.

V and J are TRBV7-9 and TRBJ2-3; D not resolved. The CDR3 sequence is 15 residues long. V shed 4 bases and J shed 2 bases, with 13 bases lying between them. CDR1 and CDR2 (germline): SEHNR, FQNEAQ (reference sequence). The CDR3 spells CASSSSGGYTDTQYF. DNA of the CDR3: TGTGCCAGCAGCTCCTCGGGCGGATACACAGATACGCAGTATTTT.

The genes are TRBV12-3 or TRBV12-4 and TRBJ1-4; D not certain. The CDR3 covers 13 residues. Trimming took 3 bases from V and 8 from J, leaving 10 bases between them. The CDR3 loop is CASSFFGEEKLFF. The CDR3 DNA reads TGTGCCAGCAGTTTCTTCGGGGAGGAAAAACTGTTTTTT.

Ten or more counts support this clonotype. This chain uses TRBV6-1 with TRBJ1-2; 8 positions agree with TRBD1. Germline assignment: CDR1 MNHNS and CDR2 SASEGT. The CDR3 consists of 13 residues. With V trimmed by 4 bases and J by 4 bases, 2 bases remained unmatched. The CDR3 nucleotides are TGTGCCAGCAGTGGACAGGGGAGCTATGGCTACACCTTC. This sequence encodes CASSGQGSYGYTF.

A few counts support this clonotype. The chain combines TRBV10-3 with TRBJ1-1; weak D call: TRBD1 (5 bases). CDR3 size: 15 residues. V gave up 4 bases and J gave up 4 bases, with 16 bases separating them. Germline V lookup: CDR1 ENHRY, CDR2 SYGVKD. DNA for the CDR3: TGTGCCATCAGTGTGGTGGGGGGGATAGTCACTGAAGCTTTCTTT. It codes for CAISVVGGIVTEAFF.